Shown below are 2 T cell receptor beta chains from a single sample sequenced in a study of patients and donors after allogeneic stem cell transplantation. Each CDR3 protein is one row after TCRdb ran MiXCR on the RT-PCR reads. This table holds approximately 140,000 distinct CDR3 sequences, approximately 37% found once. The specimen sequenced was blood, either unsorted or a sorted T cell fraction (not recorded which). Receptor source: a human donor who was either an allogeneic HSCT recipient or a stem cell or donor lymphocyte infusion donor (not recorded which). It is not recorded whose cells these are; they may come from a transplant donor.

The table lists this clonotype with a few counts. The chain joins TRBV9 to TRBJ1-1; D unresolved. The CDR3 has 12 amino acids. Trimming took 0 bases from V and 7 from J, leaving 7 bases between them. Germline CDR1 reads SGDLS; CDR2 reads YYNGEE. Here the CDR3 reads CASSVAGREAFF. The CDR3 bases are TGTGCCAGCAGCGTAGCTGGGCGTGAAGCTTTCTTT.

The V and J genes are TRBV9 and TRBJ2-7; TRBD1 is a possible D gene (6 bases). The ends were cut back, 0 bases at V and 3 bases at J, with 16 bases in the middle. The CDR3 totals 16 residues. Germline lookup yields CDR1 SGDLS and CDR2 YYNGEE. The CDR3 coding sequence is TGTGCCAGCAGCGTAGAACGGACAGAGCCTTACTACGAGCAGTACGTC. Its translation is CASSVERTEPYYEQYV.